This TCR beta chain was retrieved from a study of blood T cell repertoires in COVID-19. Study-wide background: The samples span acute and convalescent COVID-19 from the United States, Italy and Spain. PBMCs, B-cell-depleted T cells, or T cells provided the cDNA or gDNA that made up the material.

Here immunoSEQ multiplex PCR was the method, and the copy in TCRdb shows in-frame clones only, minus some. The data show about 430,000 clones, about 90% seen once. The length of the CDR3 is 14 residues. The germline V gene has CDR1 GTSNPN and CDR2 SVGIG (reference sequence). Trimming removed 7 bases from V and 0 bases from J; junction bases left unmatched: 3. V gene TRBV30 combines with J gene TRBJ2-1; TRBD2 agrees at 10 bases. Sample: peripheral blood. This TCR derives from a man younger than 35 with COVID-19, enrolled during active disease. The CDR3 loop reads CASAGGTSYNEQFF. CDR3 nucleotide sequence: TGTGCCTCAGCGGGAGGGACCTCCTACAATGAGCAGTTCTTC.